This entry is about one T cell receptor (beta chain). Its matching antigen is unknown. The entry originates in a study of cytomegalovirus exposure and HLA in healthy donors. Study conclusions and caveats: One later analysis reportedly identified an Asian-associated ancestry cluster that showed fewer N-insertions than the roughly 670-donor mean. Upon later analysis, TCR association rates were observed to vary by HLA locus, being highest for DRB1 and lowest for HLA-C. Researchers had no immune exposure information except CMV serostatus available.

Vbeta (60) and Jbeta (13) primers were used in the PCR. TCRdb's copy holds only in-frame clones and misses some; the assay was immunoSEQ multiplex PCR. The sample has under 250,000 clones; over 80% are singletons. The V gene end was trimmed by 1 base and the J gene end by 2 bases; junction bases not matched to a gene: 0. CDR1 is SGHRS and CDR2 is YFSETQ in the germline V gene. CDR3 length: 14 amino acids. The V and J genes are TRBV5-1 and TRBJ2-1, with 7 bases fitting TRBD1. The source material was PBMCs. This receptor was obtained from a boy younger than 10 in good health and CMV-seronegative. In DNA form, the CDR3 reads TGCGCCAGCAGCTTGCAGGGGGCCTACAATGAGCAGTTCTTC. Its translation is CASSLQGAYNEQFF.